The rows below give T cell receptor beta chains drawn from one sample of a study of blood T cell repertoires in COVID-19. Here immunoSEQ multiplex PCR was the method, and the copy in TCRdb shows in-frame clones only, minus some. The sample contains fewer than 50,000 clones, around 90% of which appear only once. The material sequenced was peripheral blood. These receptors originate from a man aged 55 to 70 with active or convalescent COVID-19. The CDR3 runs from the conserved cysteine through the conserved F or W. D genes are given only for firm matches. Size tells how often a clone was seen (once, few, many) or the class of an expanded clone, and some rows leave it out.

V: TRBV11-2
J: TRBJ2-7
size: NA
D: TRBD2
CDR3: CASSLLAGYEQYF
DNA: TGTGCCAGCAGCTTACTAGCGGGATACGAGCAGTACTTC

V: TRBV18
J: TRBJ1-1
size: NA
D: NA
CDR3: CASSPSGNTEAFF
DNA: TGTGCCAGCTCACCCAGCGGGAACACTGAAGCTTTCTTT

V: TRBV5-1
J: TRBJ2-7
size: NA
D: TRBD1
CDR3: CASARDRDNEQYF
DNA: TGCGCCAGCGCTAGGGACAGGGACAACGAGCAGTACTTC

V: TRBV6-6
J: TRBJ2-7
size: NA
D: NA
CDR3: CASSSRRGRAYEQYF
DNA: TGTGCCAGCAGTTCGAGAAGGGGGAGGGCCTACGAGCAGTACTTC

V: TRBV15
J: TRBJ1-5
size: NA
D: TRBD1
CDR3: CATSYDRGLNQPQHF
DNA: TGTGCCACCAGCTATGACAGGGGGCTGAATCAGCCCCAGCATTTT

V: TRBV10-3
J: TRBJ2-1
size: NA
D: TRBD2
CDR3: CAISGTSGVYNEQFF
DNA: TGTGCCATCAGCGGGACTAGCGGGGTCTACAATGAGCAGTTCTTC

V: TRBV5-1
J: TRBJ2-5
size: once
D: TRBD2
CDR3: CASRSGREISQETQYF
DNA: TGCGCCAGCAGGTCAGGGCGGGAGATTAGTCAGGAGACCCAGTACTTC

V: TRBV2
J: TRBJ1-2
size: NA
D: TRBD1
CDR3: CASSEAGRGIGYGYTF
DNA: TGTGCCAGCAGTGAAGCCGGCAGGGGGATAGGCTATGGCTACACCTTC

V: TRBV11-2
J: TRBJ2-2
size: NA
D: NA
CDR3: CASSLRAGLGTGELFF
DNA: TGTGCCAGCAGCTTACGGGCGGGGCTAGGTACCGGGGAGCTGTTTTTT

V: TRBV24-1
J: TRBJ2-4
size: NA
D: TRBD2
CDR3: CATSDRTSAGRNIQYF
DNA: TGTGCCACCAGTGATAGGACTAGCGCAGGAAGGAACATTCAGTACTTC

V: TRBV11-1
J: TRBJ2-5
size: NA
D: TRBD1
CDR3: CASSLGKGQTGTQYF
DNA: TGTGCCAGCAGCTTAGGCAAGGGACAGACAGGGACCCAGTACTTC

V: TRBV7-2
J: TRBJ2-2
size: NA
D: TRBD2
CDR3: CASSLALAGNGELFF
DNA: TGTGCCAGCAGCTTAGCGCTAGCGGGTAACGGGGAGCTGTTTTTT

V: TRBV24-1
J: TRBJ1-1
size: NA
D: NA
CDR3: CATSDPAGPAFF
DNA: TGTGCCACCAGTGATCCCGCAGGGCCAGCTTTCTTT

V: TRBV12-3/TRBV12-4
J: TRBJ2-7
size: few
D: NA
CDR3: CASSTGYEQYF
DNA: TGTGCCAGCAGTACAGGTTACGAGCAGTACTTC

V: TRBV5-1
J: TRBJ2-3
size: NA
D: TRBD2
CDR3: CASSFRLAGLTDTQYF
DNA: TGCGCCAGCAGCTTCAGACTAGCGGGACTCACAGATACGCAGTATTTT

V: TRBV9
J: TRBJ2-2
size: NA
D: NA
CDR3: CASSAIFSGQGGREADTGELFF
DNA: TGTGCCAGCAGCGCCATCTTCTCCGGACAGGGAGGTCGGGAGGCGGACACCGGGGAGCTGTTTTTT

V: TRBV19
J: TRBJ1-6
size: NA
D: TRBD1
CDR3: CASNPLGQADNSPLHF
DNA: TGTGCCAGTAATCCCCTCGGACAGGCGGATAATTCACCCCTCCACTTT

V: TRBV5-4
J: TRBJ2-1
size: NA
D: NA
CDR3: CASSLLAEDNEQFF
DNA: TGTGCCAGCAGCTTGCTAGCAGAGGACAATGAGCAGTTCTTC

V: TRBV30
J: TRBJ1-4
size: NA
D: NA
CDR3: CAWSGTVFNEKLFF
DNA: TGTGCCTGGAGTGGTACAGTCTTTAATGAAAAACTGTTTTTT

V: TRBV11-3
J: TRBJ2-1
size: NA
D: TRBD1
CDR3: CASSGDRGSGEQFF
DNA: TGTGCCAGCAGTGGGGACAGGGGGTCGGGTGAGCAGTTCTTC

V: TRBV27
J: TRBJ2-1
size: NA
D: TRBD2
CDR3: CASSLRGLAGVPEYNEQFF
DNA: TGTGCCAGCAGTTTACGCGGACTAGCGGGAGTTCCGGAATACAATGAGCAGTTCTTC

V: TRBV28
J: TRBJ2-3
size: few
D: TRBD1
CDR3: CASSFPSGLGTGPFAGPDTQYF
DNA: TGTGCCAGCAGTTTCCCTTCAGGACTCGGGACAGGACCGTTTGCTGGGCCAGATACGCAGTATTTT

V: TRBV11-1
J: TRBJ2-1
size: NA
D: NA
CDR3: CASSYQDNPTYNEQFF
DNA: TGTGCCAGCAGTTACCAGGACAACCCCACCTACAATGAGCAGTTCTTC

V: TRBV18
J: TRBJ1-1
size: NA
D: NA
CDR3: CASSPALSGGNTEAFF
DNA: TGTGCCAGCTCACCTGCCCTGTCGGGGGGAAACACTGAAGCTTTCTTT

V: TRBV14
J: TRBJ2-3
size: NA
D: TRBD2
CDR3: CASSKGVVWTSGRTLEDTQYF
DNA: TGTGCCAGCAGCAAGGGGGTTGTTTGGACTAGCGGGAGGACATTGGAAGATACGCAGTATTTT

V: TRBV19
J: TRBJ2-3
size: NA
D: NA
CDR3: CASGRQSTDTQYF
DNA: TGTGCCAGTGGTCGACAAAGCACAGATACGCAGTATTTT

V: TRBV7-9
J: TRBJ2-4
size: NA
D: NA
CDR3: CASSLAGVAKNIQYF
DNA: TGTGCCAGCAGCTTAGCGGGAGTAGCCAAAAACATTCAGTACTTC

V: TRBV5-1
J: TRBJ2-6
size: NA
D: TRBD1
CDR3: CASSIRDSGSGANVLTF
DNA: TGCGCCAGCAGCATCCGGGACAGTGGCTCTGGGGCCAACGTCCTGACTTTC

V: TRBV29-1
J: TRBJ1-1
size: NA
D: NA
CDR3: CSVLQGFRTEAFF
DNA: TGCAGCGTTTTACAGGGATTTCGCACTGAAGCTTTCTTT

V: TRBV7-2
J: TRBJ2-3
size: NA
D: NA
CDR3: CASSSGGGARVVWYTQYF
DNA: TGTGCCAGCAGCTCGGGGGGCGGGGCGCGGGTAGTGTGGTATACGCAGTATTTT

V: TRBV11-2
J: TRBJ2-1
size: NA
D: TRBD1
CDR3: CASSQGQILGEQFF
DNA: TGTGCCAGCAGCCAGGGACAGATCCTTGGTGAGCAGTTCTTC

V: TRBV19
J: TRBJ1-1
size: NA
D: TRBD1
CDR3: CASSRGWGEAFF
DNA: TGTGCCAGTAGCAGGGGGTGGGGTGAAGCTTTCTTT

V: TRBV7-3
J: TRBJ2-1
size: NA
D: NA
CDR3: CASSLTTGWEDEQFF
DNA: TGTGCCAGCAGCTTAACGACAGGGTGGGAGGATGAGCAGTTCTTC

V: TRBV5-1
J: TRBJ2-1
size: NA
D: TRBD2
CDR3: CASSPADRTGTSGRRHEQFF
DNA: TGCGCCAGCAGCCCGGCCGACAGGACCGGGACTAGCGGGAGGCGGCATGAGCAGTTCTTC

V: TRBV6-6
J: TRBJ1-1
size: NA
D: TRBD1
CDR3: CASRDRVNTEAFF
DNA: TGTGCCAGCAGGGACAGGGTGAACACTGAAGCTTTCTTT

V: TRBV9
J: TRBJ1-6
size: NA
D: NA
CDR3: CASSVGVAGGSPLHF
DNA: TGTGCCAGCAGCGTAGGTGTCGCTGGCGGGTCACCCCTCCACTTT

V: TRBV2
J: TRBJ2-5
size: once
D: NA
CDR3: CASSERRGETQYF
DNA: TGTGCCAGCAGTGAAAGGAGGGGAGAGACCCAGTACTTC

V: TRBV28
J: TRBJ1-5
size: NA
D: TRBD1
CDR3: CASGAGTGLYSNQPQHF
DNA: TGTGCCAGCGGGGCCGGGACAGGCCTTTATAGCAATCAGCCCCAGCATTTT

V: TRBV7-2
J: TRBJ1-4
size: NA
D: NA
CDR3: CASSLTFSEKLFF
DNA: TGTGCCAGCAGCCTGACATTCTCCGAAAAACTGTTTTTT

V: TRBV10-3
J: TRBJ1-3
size: NA
D: TRBD1
CDR3: CAISEGQGKTGNTIYF
DNA: TGTGCCATCAGTGAGGGACAGGGAAAAACTGGAAACACCATATATTTT

V: TRBV10-3
J: TRBJ2-2
size: NA
D: NA
CDR3: CAIRRGGANTGELFF
DNA: TGTGCCATCAGAAGGGGCGGGGCGAACACCGGGGAGCTGTTTTTT

V: TRBV5-4
J: TRBJ1-3
size: NA
D: NA
CDR3: CASSRGDGFSGNTIYF
DNA: TGTGCCAGCAGCCGGGGAGACGGTTTCTCTGGAAACACCATATATTTT

V: TRBV19
J: TRBJ2-2
size: NA
D: TRBD2
CDR3: CASSTGRQRENTGELFF
DNA: TGTGCCAGTAGTACCGGTCGACAGCGGGAGAACACCGGGGAGCTGTTTTTT

V: TRBV5-1
J: TRBJ2-5
size: NA
D: NA
CDR3: CASSLGVLQSYQETQYF
DNA: TGCGCCAGCAGCTTGGGGGTTTTACAGTCCTACCAAGAGACCCAGTACTTC

V: TRBV7-9
J: TRBJ1-1
size: NA
D: NA
CDR3: CASSNSGITSEAFF
DNA: TGTGCCAGCAGTAATTCCGGGATCACCAGTGAAGCTTTCTTT